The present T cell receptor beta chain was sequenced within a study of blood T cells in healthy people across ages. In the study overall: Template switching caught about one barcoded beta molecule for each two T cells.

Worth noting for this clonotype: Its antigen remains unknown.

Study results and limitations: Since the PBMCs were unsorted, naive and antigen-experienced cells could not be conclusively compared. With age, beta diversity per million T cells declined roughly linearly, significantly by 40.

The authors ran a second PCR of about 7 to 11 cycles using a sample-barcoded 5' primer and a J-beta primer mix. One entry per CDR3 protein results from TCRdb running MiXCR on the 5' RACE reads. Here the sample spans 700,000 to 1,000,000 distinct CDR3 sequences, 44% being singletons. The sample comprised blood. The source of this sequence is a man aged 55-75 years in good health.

The CDR3 spells CASSGGQAHQFF. CDR3 DNA: TGTGCCAGCAGCGGCGGTCAGGCCCATCAGTTCTTC. V and J are TRBV9 and TRBJ2-1; D gene ambiguous. Germline V CDR1 and CDR2: SGDLS, YYNGEE. Trimming removed 3 bases at V and 13 bases at J, with 14 bases between. The CDR3 has 12 residues.